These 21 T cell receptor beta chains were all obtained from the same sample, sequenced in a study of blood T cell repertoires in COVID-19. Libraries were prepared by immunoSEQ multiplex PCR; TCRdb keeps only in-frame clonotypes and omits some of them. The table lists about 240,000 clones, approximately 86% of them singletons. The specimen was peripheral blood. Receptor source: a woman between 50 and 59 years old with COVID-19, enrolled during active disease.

CDR3 loop: CASSPTGGFSEAFF. CDR3 DNA: TGTGCCAGTAGCCCGACAGGGGGCTTTTCTGAAGCTTTCTTT. The chain uses TRBV19 and TRBJ1-1, with 10 positions matching TRBD1. Germline CDR1 reads LNHDA; CDR2 reads SQIVND (reference sequence). V was clipped by 6 bases and J by 6 bases; unmatched bases: 7. The CDR3 length is 14 residues.

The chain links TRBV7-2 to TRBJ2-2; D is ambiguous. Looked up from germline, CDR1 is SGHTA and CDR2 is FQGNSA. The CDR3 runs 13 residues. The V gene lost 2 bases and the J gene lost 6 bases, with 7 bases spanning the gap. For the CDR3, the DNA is TGTGCCAGCAGCTTAAGTGTAGCCGGGGAGCTGTTTTTT. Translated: CASSLSVAGELFF.

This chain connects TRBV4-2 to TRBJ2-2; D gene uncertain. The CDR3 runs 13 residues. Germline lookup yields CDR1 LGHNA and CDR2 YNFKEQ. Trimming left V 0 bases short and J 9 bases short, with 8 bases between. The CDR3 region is CASSQDGEWELFF. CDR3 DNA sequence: TGTGCCAGCAGCCAAGATGGAGAGTGGGAGCTGTTTTTT.

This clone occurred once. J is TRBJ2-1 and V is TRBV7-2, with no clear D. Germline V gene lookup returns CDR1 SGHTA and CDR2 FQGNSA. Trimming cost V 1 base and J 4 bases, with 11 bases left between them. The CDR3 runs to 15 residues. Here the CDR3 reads CASSLVALLYNEQFF. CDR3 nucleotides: TGTGCCAGCAGCTTAGTGGCGCTACTATACAATGAGCAGTTCTTC.

The CDR3 sequence: CASSLQAGQDYGYTF. DNA of the CDR3: TGCGCCAGCAGCCTGCAAGCGGGGCAGGACTATGGCTACACCTTC. The rearrangement joins TRBV5-1 to TRBJ1-2, with D tentatively TRBD1 (5 bases). The V gene's germline CDR1 is SGHRS and CDR2 YFSETQ. Trimming left V 4 bases short and J 3 bases short, with 16 bases between. The CDR3 is 15 amino acids.

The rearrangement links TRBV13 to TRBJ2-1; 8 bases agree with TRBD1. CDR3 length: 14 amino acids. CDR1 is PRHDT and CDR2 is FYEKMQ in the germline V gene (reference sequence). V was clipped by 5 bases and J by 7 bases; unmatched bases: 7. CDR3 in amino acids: CASSLGQVRNEQFF. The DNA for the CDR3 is TGTGCCAGCAGCCTGGGACAGGTTCGGAATGAGCAGTTCTTC.

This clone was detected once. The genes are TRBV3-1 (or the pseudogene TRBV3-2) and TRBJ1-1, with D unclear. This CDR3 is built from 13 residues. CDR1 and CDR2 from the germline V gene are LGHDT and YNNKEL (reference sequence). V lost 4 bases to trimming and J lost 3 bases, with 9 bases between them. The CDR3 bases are TGTGCCAGCAGCCGTAGGGAGGACACTGAAGCTTTCTTT. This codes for CASSRREDTEAFF.

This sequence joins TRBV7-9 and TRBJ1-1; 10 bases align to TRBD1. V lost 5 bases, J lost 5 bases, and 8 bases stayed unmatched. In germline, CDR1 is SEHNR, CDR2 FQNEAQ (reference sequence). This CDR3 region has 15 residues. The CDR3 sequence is CASSPGDRGRTEAFF. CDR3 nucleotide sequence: TGTGCCAGCAGCCCCGGGGACAGGGGTCGTACTGAAGCTTTCTTT. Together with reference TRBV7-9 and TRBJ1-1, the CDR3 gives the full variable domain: DTGVSQNPRHKITKRGQNVTFRCDPISEHNRLYWYRQTLGQGPEFLTYFQNEAQLEKSRLLSDRFSAERPKGSFSTLEIQRTEQGDSAMYLCASSPGDRGRTEAFFGQGTRLTVV.

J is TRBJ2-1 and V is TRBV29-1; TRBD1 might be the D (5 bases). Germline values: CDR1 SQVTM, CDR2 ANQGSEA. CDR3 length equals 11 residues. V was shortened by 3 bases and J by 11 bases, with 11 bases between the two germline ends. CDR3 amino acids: CSVDEAGKQFF. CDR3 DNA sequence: TGCAGCGTTGACGAGGCAGGGAAGCAGTTCTTC.

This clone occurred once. The CDR3 loop reads CASSQDIDTGELFF. As DNA, the CDR3 is TGTGCCAGCAGCCAAGATATAGACACCGGGGAGCTGTTTTTT. This sequence joins TRBV14 and TRBJ2-2; D not certain. Between the trimmed V and J ends, which lost 0 bases and 3 bases, there was a span of 5 bases. Germline V gene lookup returns CDR1 SGHDN and CDR2 FVKESK. CDR3 length: 14 residues.

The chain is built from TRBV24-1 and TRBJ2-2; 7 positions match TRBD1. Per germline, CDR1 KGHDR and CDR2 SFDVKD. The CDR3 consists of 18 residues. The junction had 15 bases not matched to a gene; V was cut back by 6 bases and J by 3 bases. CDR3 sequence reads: CATSRLNRDSFYTGELFF. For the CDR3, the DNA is TGTGCCACCAGTCGGTTAAACCGGGACAGCTTCTACACCGGGGAGCTGTTTTTT.

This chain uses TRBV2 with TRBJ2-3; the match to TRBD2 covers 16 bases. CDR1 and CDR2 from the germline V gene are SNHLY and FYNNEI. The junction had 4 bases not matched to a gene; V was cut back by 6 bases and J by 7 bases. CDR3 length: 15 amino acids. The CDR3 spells CASRGLAGGKYTQYF. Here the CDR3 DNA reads TGTGCCAGCAGGGGACTAGCGGGGGGGAAGTATACGCAGTATTTT.

CDR3 loop: CASSPRGGAKNIQYF. CDR3 sequence (DNA): TGTGCCAGCAGCCCCCGGGGGGGAGCCAAAAACATTCAGTACTTC. The chain joins TRBV28 to TRBJ2-4, with TRBD2 matching 8 bases. Germline CDR1 and CDR2: MDHEN and SYDVKM. This CDR3 is 15 amino acids long. The V gene end was trimmed by 6 bases and the J gene end by 0 bases; junction bases not matched to a gene: 4.

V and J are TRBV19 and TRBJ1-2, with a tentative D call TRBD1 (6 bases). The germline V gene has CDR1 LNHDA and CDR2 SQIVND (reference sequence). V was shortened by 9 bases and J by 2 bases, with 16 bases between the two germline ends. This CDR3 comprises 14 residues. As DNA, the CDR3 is TGTGCCAGCCAAAGATCCGGGACAAACTATGGCTACACCTTC. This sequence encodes CASQRSGTNYGYTF.

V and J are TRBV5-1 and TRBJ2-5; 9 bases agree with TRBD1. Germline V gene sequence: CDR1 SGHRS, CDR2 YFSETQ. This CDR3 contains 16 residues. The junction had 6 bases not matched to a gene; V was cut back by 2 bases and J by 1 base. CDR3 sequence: CASSFHLGQGQETQYF. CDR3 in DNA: TGCGCCAGCAGCTTCCATTTGGGACAGGGCCAAGAGACCCAGTACTTC.

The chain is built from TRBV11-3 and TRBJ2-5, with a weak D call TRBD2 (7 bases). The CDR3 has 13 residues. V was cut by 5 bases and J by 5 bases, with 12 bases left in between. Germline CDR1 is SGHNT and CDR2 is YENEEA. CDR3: CASSRGAWETQYF. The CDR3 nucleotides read TGTGCCAGCAGCCGGGGGGCCTGGGAGACCCAGTACTTC.

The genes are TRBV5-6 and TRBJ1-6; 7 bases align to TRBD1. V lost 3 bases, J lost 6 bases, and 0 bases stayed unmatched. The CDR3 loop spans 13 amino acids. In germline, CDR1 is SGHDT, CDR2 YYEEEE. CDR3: CASSWDSNSPLHF. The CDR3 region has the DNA TGTGCCAGCAGCTGGGACAGTAATTCACCCCTCCACTTT.

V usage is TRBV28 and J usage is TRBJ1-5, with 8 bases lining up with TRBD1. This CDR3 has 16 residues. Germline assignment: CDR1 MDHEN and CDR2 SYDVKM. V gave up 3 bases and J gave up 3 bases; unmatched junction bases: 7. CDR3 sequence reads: CASSLAGQGANQPQHF. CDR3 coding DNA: TGTGCCAGCAGTTTGGCCGGACAGGGCGCCAATCAGCCCCAGCATTTT.

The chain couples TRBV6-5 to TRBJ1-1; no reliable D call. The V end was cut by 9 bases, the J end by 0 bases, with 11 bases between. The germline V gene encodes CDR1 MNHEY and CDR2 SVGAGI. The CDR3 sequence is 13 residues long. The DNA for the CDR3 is TGTGCCAGTTGCGGACTGATGAACACTGAAGCTTTCTTT. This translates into CASCGLMNTEAFF.

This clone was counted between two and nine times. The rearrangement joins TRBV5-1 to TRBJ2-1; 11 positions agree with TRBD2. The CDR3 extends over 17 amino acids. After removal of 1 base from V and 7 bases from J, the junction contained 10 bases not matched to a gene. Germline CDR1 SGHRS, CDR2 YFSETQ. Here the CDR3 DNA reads TGCGCCAGCAGCTTGAGGGCTAGCGGGGGGAGGAGGAATGAGCAGTTCTTC. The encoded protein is CASSLRASGGRRNEQFF.

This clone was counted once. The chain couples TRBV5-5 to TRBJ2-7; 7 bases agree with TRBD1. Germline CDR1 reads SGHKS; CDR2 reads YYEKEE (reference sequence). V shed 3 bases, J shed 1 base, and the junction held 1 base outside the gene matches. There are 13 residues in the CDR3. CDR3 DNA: TGTGCCAGCAGCTGGGGACAGTCCTACGAGCAGTACTTC. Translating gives CASSWGQSYEQYF. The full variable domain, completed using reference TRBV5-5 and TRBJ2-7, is DAGVTQSPTHLIKTRGQQVTLRCSPISGHKSVSWYQQVLGQGPQFIFQYYEKEERGRGNFPDRFSARQFPNYSSELNVNALLLGDSALYLCASSWGQSYEQYFGPGTRLTVT.